This is a list of T cell receptor beta chains from one sample in a study of post-analysis software for immune sequencing data. TCRdb itself ran the PCR reads through MiXCR, one entry per CDR3 protein. The data contain hundreds of thousands of distinct CDR3 sequences, about 32% of them singletons. Sequencing was performed on blood. The receptors were sampled from a girl aged 10-17 years with multiple sclerosis. The CDR3 runs from the conserved cysteine through the conserved F or W. Each record gives: J gene, D gene, V gene, clone size, CDR3 protein, CDR3 DNA. D genes are given only for firm matches. Not every row has a clone size; where given, it reads once, few, many or a size class.

TRBJ2-7	.	TRBV20-1	many	CSALGTQGGEQYF	TGCAGTGCCCTTGGGACCCAGGGGGGGGAGCAGTACTTC
TRBJ1-5	.	TRBV29-1	.	CSVGVDQPQHF	TGCAGCGTTGGAGTGGATCAGCCCCAGCATTTT
TRBJ2-5	.	TRBV7-2	.	CASSVWTKQETQYF	TGTGCCAGCAGCGTATGGACTAAACAAGAGACCCAGTACTTC
TRBJ1-6	TRBD1	TRBV5-1	few	CASSLTGVGNSPLHF	TGCGCCAGCAGCTTGACAGGGGTGGGGAATTCACCCCTCCACTTT
TRBJ2-1	.	TRBV12-3/TRBV12-4	few	CASSPERVEFF	TGTGCCAGCAGTCCCGAGCGGGTGGAGTTCTTC
TRBJ1-4	.	TRBV6-5	few	CASSSRRGVTEKLFF	TGTGCCAGCAGCTCCCGTCGGGGGGTCACTGAAAAACTGTTTTTT
TRBJ1-1	TRBD1	TRBV9	.	CASSALTGGAAFF	TGTGCCAGCAGCGCCCTGACAGGGGGCGCGGCTTTCTTT
TRBJ1-2	.	TRBV5-1	.	CASSLDRREDRGYTF	TGCGCCAGCAGCTTGGATCGCAGGGAGGATAGGGGCTACACCTTC
TRBJ2-1	.	TRBV6-5	.	CASWPLGGTKETQFF	TGTGCCAGCTGGCCCTTAGGAGGGACCAAAGAGACCCAGTTCTTC
TRBJ2-1	TRBD1	TRBV10-1	few	CASSEARDRDYNEQFF	TGCGCCAGCAGTGAGGCGAGGGACAGGGACTACAATGAGCAGTTCTTC
TRBJ2-5	.	TRBV20-1	.	CSLPDHDRSLETQYF	TGCAGTCTCCCAGATCACGACAGGTCCTTAGAGACCCAGTACTTC
TRBJ2-4	.	TRBV7-2	.	CARSLAFGRQFQYF	TGTGCCAGAAGCCTAGCGTTCGGGCGGCAGTTTCAGTACTTC
TRBJ2-1	.	TRBV29-1	few	CSVVWRVHRYEQFF	TGCAGCGTTGTCTGGAGGGTGCATCGGTATGAGCAGTTCTTC
TRBJ2-1	.	TRBV3-1	many	CASSPIGGARPDNEQFF	TGTGCCAGCAGCCCAATTGGCGGGGCCCGACCCGACAATGAGCAGTTCTTC
TRBJ2-7	.	TRBV27	few	CASSFPGTQRNEQYF	TGTGCCAGCAGTTTCCCCGGGACCCAACGCAATGAGCAGTACTTC
TRBJ2-5	.	TRBV15	.	CATGRVTQETQYF	TGTGCCACCGGCAGAGTTACACAAGAGACCCAGTACTTC
TRBJ1-6	.	TRBV9	few	CASSRSGEWENSPLHF	TGTGCCAGCAGTCGCTCAGGGGAATGGGAGAATTCACCCCTCCACTTT
TRBJ2-4	.	TRBV20-1	few	CSATGAKNIQYF	TGCAGTGCTACGGGGGCCAAAAACATTCAGTACTTC
TRBJ1-2	TRBD1	TRBV28	few	CASSLGTVYHYGYTF	TGTGCCAGCAGTTTAGGGACAGTATATCACTATGGCTACACCTTC
TRBJ2-7	.	TRBV15	few	CATSRGENYEQYF	TGTGCCACCAGTAGAGGGGAGAACTACGAGCAGTACTTC
TRBJ2-1	TRBD2	TRBV10-3	few	CAVSGTYNEQFF	TGTGCCGTTAGCGGGACCTACAATGAGCAGTTCTTC
TRBJ1-4	.	TRBV5-1	many	CASSLGTATNEKLFF	TGCGCCAGCAGCCTTGGGACGGCAACTAATGAAAAACTGTTTTTT
TRBJ2-1	TRBD1	TRBV3-1	.	CASSPFGQGYNEQFF	TGTGCCAGCAGCCCATTCGGACAGGGCTACAATGAGCAGTTCTTC
TRBJ1-2	.	TRBV29-1	.	CSVEGRRPGYGYTF	TGCAGCGTTGAAGGGCGGAGGCCGGGCTATGGCTACACCTTC
TRBJ2-7	.	TRBV7-2	many	CASSPRDGSYEQYF	TGTGCCAGCAGCCCCCGGGACGGAAGCTACGAGCAGTACTTC
TRBJ1-2	TRBD1	TRBV2	.	CASRRPGQGTDGYTF	TGTGCCAGCAGGAGACCGGGACAGGGAACCGATGGCTACACCTTC
TRBJ2-1	TRBD1	TRBV5-1	few	CASSLEIGQGVNEQFF	TGCGCCAGCAGCTTGGAGATAGGACAGGGGGTGAATGAGCAGTTCTTC
TRBJ2-7	TRBD1	TRBV5-6	many	CASSSSGTGTRYEQYF	TGTGCCAGCAGCTCTTCCGGGACAGGGACGCGGTACGAGCAGTACTTC
TRBJ1-1	.	TRBV29-1	.	CSVQARGVEAFF	TGCAGCGTTCAAGCCAGGGGAGTTGAAGCTTTCTTT
TRBJ1-5	.	TRBV2	.	CASSEEDSAYQPQHF	TGTGCCAGCAGTGAAGAAGATTCCGCGTATCAGCCCCAGCATTTT
TRBJ2-4	.	TRBV27	.	CASMRGFSYNEQYF	TGTGCCAGCATGCGGGGCTTCTCCTACAATGAGCAGTACTTC
TRBJ1-4	TRBD1	TRBV7-9	.	CASSLGTGREKLFF	TGTGCCAGCAGCCTGGGGACAGGGCGGGAAAAACTGTTTTTT
TRBJ1-2	.	TRBV28	few	CASSLGRRNYGYTF	TGTGCCAGCAGTTTAGGCAGACGAAACTATGGCTACACCTTC
TRBJ2-4	TRBD1	TRBV11-2	.	CASSQGQGAAKNIQYF	TGTGCCAGCAGCCAGGGACAGGGGGCGGCCAAAAACATTCAGTACTTC
TRBJ2-3	.	TRBV10-1	many	CASSESRSTDTQYF	TGCGCCAGCAGTGAGTCGAGAAGCACAGATACGCAGTATTTT
TRBJ2-1	.	TRBV9	.	CASSVAVSVTSYNEQFF	TGTGCCAGCAGCGTAGCTGTAAGCGTAACCTCCTACAATGAGCAGTTCTTC
TRBJ2-3	.	TRBV20-1	.	CSAPGPGTDTQYF	TGCAGTGCCCCTGGCCCAGGCACAGATACGCAGTATTTT
TRBJ1-5	TRBD1	TRBV7-9	.	CASSLERSGQAPYSNQPQHF	TGTGCCAGCAGCTTAGAGCGATCGGGACAGGCCCCTTATAGCAATCAGCCCCAGCATTTT
TRBJ2-5	.	TRBV20-1	few	CSARQYETQYF	TGCAGTGCTAGACAGTACGAGACCCAGTACTTC
TRBJ2-1	.	TRBV12-3/TRBV12-4	.	CASSLEATTRNEQFF	TGTGCCAGCAGTTTAGAGGCAACCACAAGGAATGAGCAGTTCTTC
TRBJ2-3	.	TRBV21-1	.	CASSKVGAGGRPDTQYF	TGTGCCAGCAGCAAAGTAGGGGCAGGGGGTCGTCCAGATACGCAGTATTTT
TRBJ1-6	TRBD1	TRBV12-3/TRBV12-4	.	CASRPTGGAMGSPLHF	TGTGCCAGCAGGCCTACAGGGGGCGCGATGGGATCACCCCTCCACTTT
TRBJ2-7	TRBD1	TRBV20-1	many	CSARGQGTYEQYF	TGCAGTGCTAGAGGACAGGGTACCTACGAGCAGTACTTC
TRBJ1-1	.	TRBV7-9	.	CASSLKDGSTEAFF	TGTGCCAGCAGCCTAAAGGACGGGAGCACTGAAGCTTTCTTT
TRBJ1-1	.	TRBV4-1	.	CASSQEQYPHTEAFF	TGCGCCAGCAGCCAAGAGCAGTACCCGCACACTGAAGCTTTCTTT
TRBJ2-7	.	TRBV20-1	many	CSARDPALISYEQYF	TGCAGTGCTAGAGATCCAGCGCTTATCTCCTACGAGCAGTACTTC
TRBJ2-7	.	TRBV20-1	.	CSARGGQTYEQYF	TGCAGTGCTAGAGGCGGGCAAACCTACGAGCAGTACTTC
TRBJ2-3	TRBD2	TRBV4-2	.	CASSQHSGGVVDTQYF	TGTGCCAGCAGCCAACATAGCGGGGGGGTTGTAGATACGCAGTATTTT
TRBJ2-7	.	TRBV25-1	few	CASPPDGASYEQYF	TGTGCCAGCCCCCCGGACGGGGCCTCCTACGAGCAGTACTTC
TRBJ1-2	.	TRBV28	.	CASSLEQEIYGYTF	TGTGCCAGCAGTTTAGAGCAGGAGATCTATGGCTACACCTTC
TRBJ2-1	.	TRBV28	.	CASSSQGWQFF	TGTGCCAGCAGTTCGCAGGGTTGGCAGTTCTTC
TRBJ1-5	.	TRBV12-3/TRBV12-4	.	CASSRITGTEGFNQPQHF	TGTGCCAGCAGCCGAATCACCGGGACTGAGGGGTTCAATCAGCCCCAGCATTTT
TRBJ1-1	TRBD1	TRBV5-1	.	CASTLDRLDTEAFF	TGCGCCAGCACCCTGGACAGGTTGGACACTGAAGCTTTCTTT
TRBJ2-7	.	TRBV28	few	CASSLPGRVYEQYF	TGTGCCAGCAGTCTTCCCGGACGGGTCTACGAGCAGTACTTC